This record concerns one TCR beta chain sequence. Its antigen is unknown. The authors ran a second PCR of 7 to 11 cycles using a sample-barcoded 5' primer and a J-beta primer mix. Paired-end reads containing CDR3 totaled no fewer than 3 million for each sample. TCRdb itself ran the 5' RACE reads through MiXCR, one entry per CDR3 protein. The sample has about 730,000 distinct CDR3 sequences, roughly 43% seen once. The data belong to a study of blood T cells in healthy people across ages. Overall study results and limits: Versus aged donors, long-lived donors had higher diversity and more naive CD4+ cells. PBMC samples, being unsorted, prevented any conclusive comparison of naive and antigen-experienced cells.

The CDR3 length is 15 residues. The germline V and J ends were trimmed by 1 base and 5 bases, with 12 bases remaining between them. Germline V gene lookup returns CDR1 LGHNA and CDR2 YSLEER. Sequencing was performed on blood. V gene TRBV4-3 combines with J gene TRBJ2-1; D ambiguous. This clonotype originated in a woman aged 55-70 years in good health. CDR3 nucleotides: TGCGCCAGCAGCCAAGGAGTGGCTAGTAACAATGAGCAGTTCTTC. The encoded protein is CASSQGVASNNEQFF.